In this sample, the clone carrying this TCR beta chain is medium-sized. What it recognizes is unknown. The sequenced template was RNA, covering the TCR beta CDR3 region. Second-round multiplex PCR followed a first-round RT-PCR using HTBI primers. In TCRdb, the multiplex PCR reads were re-called with MiXCR into one record per CDR3 protein. The table shows about 40,000 distinct CDR3 sequences, with roughly half occurring only once. The length of the CDR3 is 13 residues. V gave up 4 bases and J gave up 3 bases; unmatched junction bases: 4. From germline, CDR1 is SQVTM and CDR2 ANQGSEA. This record belongs to a study of Graves' ophthalmopathy and Graves' hyperthyroidism. Study-wide points: The model's prediction of ophthalmopathy progression had approximately 71% sensitivity and 72% to 80% specificity.

The TCR sequence derives from an adult man with Graves' ophthalmopathy. The V gene is TRBV29-1, the J gene TRBJ1-1, with TRBD1 matching over 8 bases. The sequenced material came from peripheral blood. The CDR3 region is CSVATGGHTEAFF. Written as DNA, the CDR3 is TGCAGCGTTGCTACAGGGGGTCACACTGAAGCTTTCTTT.